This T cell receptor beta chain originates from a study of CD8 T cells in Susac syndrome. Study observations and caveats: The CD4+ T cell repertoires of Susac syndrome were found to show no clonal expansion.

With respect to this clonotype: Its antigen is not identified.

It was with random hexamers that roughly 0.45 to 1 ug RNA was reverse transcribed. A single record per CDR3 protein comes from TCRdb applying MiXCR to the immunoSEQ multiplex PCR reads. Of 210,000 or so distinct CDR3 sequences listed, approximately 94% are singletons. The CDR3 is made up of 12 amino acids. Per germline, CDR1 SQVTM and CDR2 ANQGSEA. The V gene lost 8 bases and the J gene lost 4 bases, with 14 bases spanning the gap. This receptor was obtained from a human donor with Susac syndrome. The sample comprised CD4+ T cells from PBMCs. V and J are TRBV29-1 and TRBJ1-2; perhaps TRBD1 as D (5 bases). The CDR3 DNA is TGCAGCTTCGGGGACCAGCTCTATGGCTACACCTTC. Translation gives CSFGDQLYGYTF.